This T cell receptor (beta chain) originates from a study of regulatory T cells in long-lasting Graves disease. For TCR beta, libraries came from iRepertoire HTBI primers and Arm-PCR of CDR3 regions. TCRdb re-analysed the multiplex PCR reads in MiXCR, keeping a single row per CDR3 protein. The top ten clones hold 7.8% of a sample with around 500,000 distinct CDR3 sequences, less than 25% of them seen once. Details on this clonotype: Antigen specificity is unknown.

Time point in this sample: persistent/refractory GD, antithyroid drugs over 5 years with positive TRAb. Generation of the TCR library employed RNA extracted from PBMCs. In each case, Graves' disease was diagnosed per American Thyroid Association guidelines. The CDR3 contains 14 residues. Per the germline V gene, CDR1 is SNHLY and CDR2 is FYNNEI. With V trimmed by 7 bases and J by 6 bases, 7 bases remained unmatched. Regarding the study as a whole: Persistent patients shared more public clonotypes (about 2,700) than newly diagnosed patients (around 1,000).

The receptor was derived from a female donor with Graves disease. This chain connects TRBV2 to TRBJ2-4; 9 bases match TRBD2. This specimen was peripheral blood mononuclear cells (PBMCs), taken when the disease was refractory, from a patient treated with antithyroid drugs. CDR3 amino acids: CASNRGGEINIQYF. CDR3 DNA: TGTGCCAGCAACCGCGGGGGGGAAATAAACATTCAGTACTTC.